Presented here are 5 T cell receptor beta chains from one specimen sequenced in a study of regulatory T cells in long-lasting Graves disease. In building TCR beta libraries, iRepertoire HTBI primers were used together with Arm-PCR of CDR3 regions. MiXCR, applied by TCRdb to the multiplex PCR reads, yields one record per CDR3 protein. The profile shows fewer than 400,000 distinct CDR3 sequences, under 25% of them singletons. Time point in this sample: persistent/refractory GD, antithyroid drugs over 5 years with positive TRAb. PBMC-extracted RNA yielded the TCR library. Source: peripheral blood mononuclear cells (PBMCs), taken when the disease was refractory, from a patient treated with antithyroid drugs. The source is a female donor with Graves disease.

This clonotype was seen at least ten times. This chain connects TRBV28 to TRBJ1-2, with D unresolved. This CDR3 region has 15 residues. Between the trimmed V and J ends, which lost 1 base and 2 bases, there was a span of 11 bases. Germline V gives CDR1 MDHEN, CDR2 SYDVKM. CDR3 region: CASSLLTDSNYGYTF. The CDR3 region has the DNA TGTGCCAGCAGTTTATTAACAGACTCGAACTATGGCTACACCTTC.

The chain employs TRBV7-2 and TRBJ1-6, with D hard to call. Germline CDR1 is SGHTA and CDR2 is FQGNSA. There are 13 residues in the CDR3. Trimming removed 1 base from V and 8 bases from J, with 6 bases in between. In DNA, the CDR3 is TGTGCCAGCAGCTTAGGCAGAGATTCACCCCTCCACTTT. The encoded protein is CASSLGRDSPLHF. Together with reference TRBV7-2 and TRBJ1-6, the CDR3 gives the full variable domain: GAGVSQSPSNKVTEKGKDVELRCDPISGHTALYWYRQSLGQGLEFLIYFQGNSAPDKSGLPSDRFSAERTGGSVSTLTIQRTQQEDSAVYLCASSLGRDSPLHFGNGTRLTVT.

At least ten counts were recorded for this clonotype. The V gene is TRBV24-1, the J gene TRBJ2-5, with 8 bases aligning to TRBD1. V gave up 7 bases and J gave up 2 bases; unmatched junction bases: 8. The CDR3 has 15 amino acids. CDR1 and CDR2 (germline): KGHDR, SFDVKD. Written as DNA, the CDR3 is TGTGCCACCAGGGGTGGACAGGGCCCTCAAGAGACCCAGTACTTC. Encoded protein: CATRGGQGPQETQYF.

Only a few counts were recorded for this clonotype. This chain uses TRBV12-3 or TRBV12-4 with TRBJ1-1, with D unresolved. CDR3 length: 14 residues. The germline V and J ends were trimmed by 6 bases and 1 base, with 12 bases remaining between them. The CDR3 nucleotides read TGTGCCAGCAGGGGTATGGGATCGAACACTGAAGCTTTCTTT. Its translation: CASRGMGSNTEAFF.

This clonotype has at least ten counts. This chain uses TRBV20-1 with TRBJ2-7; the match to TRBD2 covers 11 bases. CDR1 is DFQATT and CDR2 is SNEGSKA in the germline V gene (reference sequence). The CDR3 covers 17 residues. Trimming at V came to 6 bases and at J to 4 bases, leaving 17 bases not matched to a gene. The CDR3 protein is CSAEGTGTGLAVYEQYF. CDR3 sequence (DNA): TGCAGTGCGGAGGGGACAGGTACGGGACTAGCGGTGTACGAGCAGTACTTC.